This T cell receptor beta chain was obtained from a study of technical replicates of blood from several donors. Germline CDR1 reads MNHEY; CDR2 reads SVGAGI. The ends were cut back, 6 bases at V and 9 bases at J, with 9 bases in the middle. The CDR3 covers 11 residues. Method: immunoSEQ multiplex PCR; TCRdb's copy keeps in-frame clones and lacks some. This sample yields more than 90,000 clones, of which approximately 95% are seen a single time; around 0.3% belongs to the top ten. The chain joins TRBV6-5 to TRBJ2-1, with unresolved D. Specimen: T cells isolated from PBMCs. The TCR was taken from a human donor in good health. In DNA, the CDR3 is TGTGCCAGCAGCTTAGCCACTGAGCAGTTCTTC. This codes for CASSLATEQFF.